A selection of T cell receptor beta chains follows, all from one sample in a study of cytomegalovirus exposure and HLA in healthy donors. The protocol was immunoSEQ multiplex PCR, while the TCRdb copy is restricted to in-frame clones and leaves out a portion. This table has about 93,000 clones, around three quarters appearing once. Material for sequencing was PBMCs. These receptors came from a man aged 25-45 years in good health and CMV-seronegative. Both conserved end residues are part of each CDR3. A D gene is named only where the DNA matches it firmly. Clone size is not always given. Where it is, it says once, few, many or a class for expanded clones.

CASSVFVVWTGNTEAFF	TGTGCCAGCAGCGTCTTTGTCGTCTGGACAGGGAACACTGAAGCTTTCTTT	TRBJ1-1	few	TRBD1	TRBV5-8
CASSVDRVSVGTQYF	TGTGCCAGCAGTGTAGACAGGGTTTCTGTCGGTACGCAGTATTTT	TRBJ2-3	.	TRBD1	TRBV6-1
CASSLLPNYGYTF	TGTGCCAGCAGTTTACTCCCCAACTATGGCTACACCTTC	TRBJ1-2	once	.	TRBV27
CASSRTGDNTGELFF	TGCGCCAGCAGCCGGACAGGGGATAACACCGGGGAGCTGTTTTTT	TRBJ2-2	.	TRBD1	TRBV5-1
CASSVGRSPDTQYF	TGCGCCAGCAGCGTCGGGAGGTCCCCAGATACGCAGTATTTT	TRBJ2-3	.	TRBD2	TRBV10-1
CASSYSGPNYGYTF	TGTGCCAGCAGTTACTCGGGCCCTAACTATGGCTACACCTTC	TRBJ1-2	.	.	TRBV6-5
CASRTDRVLNTIYF	TGTGCCAGTAGGACGGACAGGGTTTTGAACACCATATATTTT	TRBJ1-3	.	TRBD1	TRBV19
CASSLVRGVSYNEQFF	TGTGCCAGCAGCTTAGTACGGGGGGTCTCCTACAATGAGCAGTTCTTC	TRBJ2-1	.	TRBD2	TRBV7-3
CSVEDSWKGGSETQYF	TGCAGCGTTGAAGATTCTTGGAAAGGAGGGAGTGAGACCCAGTACTTC	TRBJ2-5	.	.	TRBV29-1
CASSQEGTGEAYEQYF	TGCGCCAGCAGCCAAGAAGGGACAGGGGAGGCCTACGAGCAGTACTTC	TRBJ2-7	.	TRBD1	TRBV4-3
CASSGSSGDGIQYF	TGTGCCAGCAGCGGATCCTCGGGAGACGGCATTCAGTACTTC	TRBJ2-4	.	.	TRBV9
CASSFTDSNYGYTF	TGCGCCAGCAGCTTTACAGATTCTAACTATGGCTACACCTTC	TRBJ1-2	few	.	TRBV5-1
CASSWGGGNYGYTF	TGTGCCAGCAGCTGGGGCGGGGGGAACTATGGCTACACCTTC	TRBJ1-2	.	.	TRBV9
CASSPGQGGNYGYTF	TGTGCCAGCTCACCGGGTCAGGGAGGGAACTATGGCTACACCTTC	TRBJ1-2	.	.	TRBV18
CASSLEGSSYNEQFF	TGTGCCAGCAGCTTAGAAGGGAGCTCCTACAATGAGCAGTTCTTC	TRBJ2-1	.	.	TRBV11-1
CASSFRDRSYEQYF	TGCGCCAGCAGCTTCCGGGACAGGAGCTACGAGCAGTACTTC	TRBJ2-7	once	TRBD1	TRBV5-1
CASSLARGRPNYGYTF	TGTGCCAGCAGCTTAGCGCGCGGAAGGCCAAACTATGGCTACACCTTC	TRBJ1-2	.	.	TRBV7-2
CASSFEEYTEAFF	TGTGCCAGCAGCTTCGAGGAATACACTGAAGCTTTCTTT	TRBJ1-1	.	.	TRBV11-3
CASSQASSYPYEQYF	TGCGCCAGCAGCCAAGCTAGTTCATATCCTTACGAGCAGTACTTC	TRBJ2-7	few	.	TRBV4-1
CASSLFGGTGELFF	TGTGCCAGCAGTTTGTTCGGGGGCACCGGGGAGCTGTTTTTT	TRBJ2-2	once	.	TRBV27
CATSRDRSSPTNYGYTF	TGTGCCACCAGCAGAGATAGATCTTCCCCAACGAACTATGGCTACACCTTC	TRBJ1-2	.	.	TRBV15
CSAREKQGYTF	TGCAGTGCTAGAGAAAAACAGGGCTACACCTTC	TRBJ1-2	.	.	TRBV20-1
CASSQEALNQPQHF	TGTGCCAGCAGCCAAGAGGCCTTAAATCAGCCCCAGCATTTT	TRBJ1-5	.	.	TRBV4-2
CASSSAVFSGNTIYF	TGTGCCAGCAGCTCCGCGGTTTTCTCTGGAAACACCATATATTTT	TRBJ1-3	.	.	TRBV7-2